This TCR beta chain was obtained from a study of shared clonotypes between healthy human individuals. The CDR3 sequence is 14 residues long. Trimming removed 7 bases from V and 7 bases from J; junction bases left unmatched: 5. Germline-derived CDR1 and CDR2 are SNHLY and FYNNEI. Here immunoSEQ multiplex PCR was the method, and the copy in TCRdb shows in-frame clones only, minus some. The sample carries roughly 1,100,000 clones, about 77% recorded once. The TCR comes from a man between 18 and 29 years old in good health. Material: memory CD4+ T cells sorted from blood. Subset in this sample: CD45RA-negative fraction. The gene calls are TRBV2 and TRBJ1-4; 11 bases fit TRBD1. The CDR3 loop reads CASTLGQGGEKLFF. The CDR3 coding sequence is TGTGCCAGCACTCTGGGACAGGGGGGTGAAAAACTGTTTTTT.